This TCR beta chain is from a study of PD-L1 blockade in urothelial cancer. Study-level information: Male sex and bladder-origin urothelial cancer characterized about 85% of the 29 patients. Broader study findings: At the 3-week point, tumor-associated blood clones expanded more in durable-benefit patients.

Profiled with immunoSEQ multiplex PCR; TCRdb holds only in-frame clones, not every one. Altogether 20,000 to 25,000 clones are present, under 95% being singletons, with the ten largest covering about 11%. Worth noting for this clone: The antigen is undetermined.

CDR3 size: 15 residues. Deletions cut 0 bases from V and 6 bases from J, with 15 bases between. Germline V gene sequence: CDR1 SGHRS, CDR2 YFSETQ. The time point here: peripheral blood 6 weeks after treatment start. Patients each gave 1 to 8 samples, pretreatment and on-treatment. The clonotype was recovered from a woman aged 60-75 years with urothelial cancer. Sequences were derived from PBMCs, sampled around atezolizumab (anti-PD-L1) treatment. The rearrangement joins TRBV5-1 to TRBJ1-1; D is possibly TRBD1 (5 bases). The CDR3 DNA sequence: TGCGCCAGCAGCTTGGCGAGGCAGGGAATCGCTGAAGCTTTCTTT. It specifies CASSLARQGIAEAFF.